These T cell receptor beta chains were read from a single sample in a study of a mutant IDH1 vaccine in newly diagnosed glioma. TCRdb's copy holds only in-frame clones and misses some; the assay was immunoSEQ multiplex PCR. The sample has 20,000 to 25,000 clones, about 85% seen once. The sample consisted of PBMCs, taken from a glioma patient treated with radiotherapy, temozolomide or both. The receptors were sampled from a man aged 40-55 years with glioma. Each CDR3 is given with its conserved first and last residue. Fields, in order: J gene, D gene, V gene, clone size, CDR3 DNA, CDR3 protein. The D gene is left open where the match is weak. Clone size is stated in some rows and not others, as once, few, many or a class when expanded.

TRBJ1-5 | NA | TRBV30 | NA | TGTGCCTGGAGCTCTCATGGCAATCAGCCCCAGCATTTT | CAWSSHGNQPQHF
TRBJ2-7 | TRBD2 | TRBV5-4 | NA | TGTGCCAGCAGCCCGGGGGGTAGGCAGTCCTACGAGCAGTACTTC | CASSPGGRQSYEQYF
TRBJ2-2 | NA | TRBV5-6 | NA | TGTGCCAGCAGCTTGGGACTTCTCACCGGGGAGCTGTTTTTT | CASSLGLLTGELFF
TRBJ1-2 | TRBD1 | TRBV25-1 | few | TGTGCCAGCAAGGAGAGGGGACAGCTGTACAGAGGCTACACCTTC | CASKERGQLYRGYTF
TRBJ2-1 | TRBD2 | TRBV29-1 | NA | TGCAGCGCCGGGGGGGGCAATGAGCAGTTCTTC | CSAGGGNEQFF
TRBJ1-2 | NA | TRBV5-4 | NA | TGTGCCAGCAGCTTGGCGCGCTGGCGGAGCTATGGCTACACCTTC | CASSLARWRSYGYTF
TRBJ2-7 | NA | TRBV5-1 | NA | TGCGCCAGCAGCTTGCTGGGAGGTACCTACGAGCAGTACTTC | CASSLLGGTYEQYF
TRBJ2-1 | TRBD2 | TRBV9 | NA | TGTGCCAGCAGCGTAGTGGCTAGCGGGAGCGTCCGGTACAATGAGCAGTTCTTC | CASSVVASGSVRYNEQFF
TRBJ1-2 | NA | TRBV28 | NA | TGTGCCAGCAGTTCCTCGCCTATCAACTATGGCTACACCTTC | CASSSSPINYGYTF
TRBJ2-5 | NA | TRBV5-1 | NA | TGCGCCAGCAGCCCTGAAGGATTTCAAGAGACCCAGTACTTC | CASSPEGFQETQYF
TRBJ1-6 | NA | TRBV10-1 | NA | TGCGCCAGCAGTGAAGGCCCGTATTCACCCCTCCACTTT | CASSEGPYSPLHF
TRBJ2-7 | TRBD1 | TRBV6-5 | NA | TGTGCCAGCAGTTACCGAGGGACAGGGAGCTCCTACGAGCAGTACTTC | CASSYRGTGSSYEQYF
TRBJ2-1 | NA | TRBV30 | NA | TGTGCCTGGAGTCATGATACCAACAATGAGCAGTTCTTC | CAWSHDTNNEQFF
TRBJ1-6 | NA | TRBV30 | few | TGTGCCTGGAGTGCCTTCTTCGGGGGACGGGATGGGTCACCCCTCCACTTT | CAWSAFFGGRDGSPLHF
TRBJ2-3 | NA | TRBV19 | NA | TGTGCCAGTAGTATAGCGGGAGTTAGAGATACGCAGTATTTT | CASSIAGVRDTQYF
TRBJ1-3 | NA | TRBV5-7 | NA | TGTGCCAGCAGGGTGGAGTTGAGGGCTGGAAACACCATATATTTT | CASRVELRAGNTIYF
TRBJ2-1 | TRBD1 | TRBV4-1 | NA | TGCGCCAGCAGCCAAGGGACAGGCAGCTACAATGAGCAGTTCTTC | CASSQGTGSYNEQFF
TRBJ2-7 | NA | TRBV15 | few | TGTGCCACCAGCATCAGACGGAGCTACGAGCAGTACTTC | CATSIRRSYEQYF
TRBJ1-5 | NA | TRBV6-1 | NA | TGTGCCAGCAGTGAAGGGGGGGGTTTGGGCAATCAGCCCCAGCATTTT | CASSEGGGLGNQPQHF
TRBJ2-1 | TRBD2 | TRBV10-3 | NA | TGTGCCTCGCGGTGGGAGCGGGATGACAATGAGCAGTTCTTC | CASRWERDDNEQFF
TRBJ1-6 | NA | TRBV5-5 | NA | TGTGCCAGCAGCTTGGGACCGTACTATAATTCACCCCTCCACTTT | CASSLGPYYNSPLHF
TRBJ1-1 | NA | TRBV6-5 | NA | TGTGCCAGCAGTTACGGGGGCACTATCACTGAAGCTTTCTTT | CASSYGGTITEAFF
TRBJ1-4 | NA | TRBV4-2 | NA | TGTGCCAGCAGCCAAGGAAGGCAAACTCAGGGCAGTTGGGAAAAACTGTTTTTT | CASSQGRQTQGSWEKLFF
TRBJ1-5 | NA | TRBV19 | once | TGTGCCAGTACAGGGATTCGTGGTCAGCCCCAGCATTTT | CASTGIRGQPQHF
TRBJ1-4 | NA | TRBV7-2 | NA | TGTGCCAGCAGCCCCCCCCAATTTGGCACCCTACGGGTAAAACTGTTTTTT | CASSPPQFGTLRVKLFF
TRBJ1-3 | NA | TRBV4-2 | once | TGTGCCAGCAGCCAAGGTGCAGAGTACTCTGGAAACACCATATATTTT | CASSQGAEYSGNTIYF
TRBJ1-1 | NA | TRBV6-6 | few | TGTGCCAGTTGCCAGGATCCAAGGACTGAAGCTTTCTTT | CASCQDPRTEAFF
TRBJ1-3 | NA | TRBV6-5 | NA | TGTGCCAGCAGTTCCCGCACACCCGCACCTGACACCATATATTTT | CASSSRTPAPDTIYF
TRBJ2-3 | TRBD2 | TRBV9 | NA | TGTGCCAGCAGCGCCGGCGGGGGGCGAGATACGCAGTATTTT | CASSAGGGRDTQYF
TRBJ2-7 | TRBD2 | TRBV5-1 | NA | TGCGCCAGCAGTTCCGGGCTACACTTGTCGACTAGCGGGAGGAGGGAGCAGTACTTC | CASSSGLHLSTSGRREQYF
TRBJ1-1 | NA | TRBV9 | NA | TGTGCCAGCAGCGACCGGGACATCGGAAAGAACACTGAAGCTTTCTTT | CASSDRDIGKNTEAFF
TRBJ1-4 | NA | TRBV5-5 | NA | TGTGCCAGCAGCCGAGAACAGGGTCGAACTAATGAAAAACTGTTTTTT | CASSREQGRTNEKLFF
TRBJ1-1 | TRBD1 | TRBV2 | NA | TGTGCCAGCAGCCCCTTGGAGGGACCAGGGGGAAACACTGAAGCTTTCTTT | CASSPLEGPGGNTEAFF
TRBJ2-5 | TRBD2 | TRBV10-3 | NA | TGTGCCATCAGTGAACCCCTGGGACTAGCGACCGAGACCCAGTACTTC | CAISEPLGLATETQYF
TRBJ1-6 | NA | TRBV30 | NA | TGTGCCTGGAGTGGACCCGGGGCTAATTCACCCCTCCACTTT | CAWSGPGANSPLHF
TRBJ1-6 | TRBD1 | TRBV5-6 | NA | TGTGCCAGCAGCACCGCAGGGGACAGGGTAGACTCACCCCTCCACTTT | CASSTAGDRVDSPLHF
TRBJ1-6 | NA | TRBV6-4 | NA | TGTGCCAGCAGTGACCGCACTTATAATTCACCCCTCCACTTT | CASSDRTYNSPLHF
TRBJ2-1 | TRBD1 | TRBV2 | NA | TGTGCCAGCAGTTTAAAAGTTTCAGGGGGCAATGAGCAGTTCTTC | CASSLKVSGGNEQFF
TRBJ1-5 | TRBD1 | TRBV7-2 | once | TGTGCCAGCAGCTTGTACAGGGGTGACCAGCCCCAGCATTTT | CASSLYRGDQPQHF
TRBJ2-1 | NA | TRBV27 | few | TGTGCCAGCAGTTTAAAAGGGTGGGAGGACAATGAGCAGTTCTTC | CASSLKGWEDNEQFF
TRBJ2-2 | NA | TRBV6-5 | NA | TGTGCCAGCAGTATCAGGGGAGGCACCGGGGAGCTGTTTTTT | CASSIRGGTGELFF
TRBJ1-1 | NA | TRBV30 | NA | TGTGCCTGGACACGAGGAAGAACCACTGAAGCTTTCTTT | CAWTRGRTTEAFF
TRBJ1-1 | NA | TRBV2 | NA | TGTGCCAGCAGCCAAAGCGGGGGCGAGGCTGAAGCTTTCTTT | CASSQSGGEAEAFF
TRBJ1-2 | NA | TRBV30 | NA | TGTGCCTGGAGTGCCTTAAGCGCGGGCTACACCTTC | CAWSALSAGYTF
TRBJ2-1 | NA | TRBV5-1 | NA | TGCGCCAGCAGCTTACAGGGCTCCTACAATGAGCAGTTCTTC | CASSLQGSYNEQFF
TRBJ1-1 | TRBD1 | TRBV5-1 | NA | TGCGCCAGCAGCTTTAGACAGGGGGCGTACACTGAAGCTTTCTTT | CASSFRQGAYTEAFF
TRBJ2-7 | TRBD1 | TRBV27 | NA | TGTGCCAGCAGGAACAGACAGGGTACCTACGAGCAGTACTTC | CASRNRQGTYEQYF
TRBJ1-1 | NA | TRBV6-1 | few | TGTGCCAGCAGCTGGGGGCAGCTCACTGAAGCTTTCTTT | CASSWGQLTEAFF
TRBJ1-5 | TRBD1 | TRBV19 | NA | TGTGCCAGTAGCGCGACAGGGCCGAATCAGCCCCAGCATTTT | CASSATGPNQPQHF
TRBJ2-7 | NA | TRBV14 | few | TGTGCCAGCAGCCAAGGGGCCTCGGGACTGCCCCCACTCGAGCAGTACTTC | CASSQGASGLPPLEQYF
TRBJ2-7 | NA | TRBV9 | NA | TGTGCCAGCAGCGCCGGTGGCGAGCAGTACTTC | CASSAGGEQYF
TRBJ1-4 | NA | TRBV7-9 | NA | TGTGCCAGCAGCTTAGAGCCGAGTTCAAATGAAAAACTGTTTTTT | CASSLEPSSNEKLFF
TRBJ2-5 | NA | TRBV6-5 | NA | TGTGCCAGCGGGGACCCTGGACCCCGGCGGCAGACCCAGTACTTC | CASGDPGPRRQTQYF
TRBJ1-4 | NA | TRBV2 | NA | TGTGCCAGCAGTGAAATGAGTGTTAGGGATGAAAAACTGTTTTTT | CASSEMSVRDEKLFF
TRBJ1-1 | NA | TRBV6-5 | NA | TGTGCCAGCAGTACAGGGTTGCGCACTGAAGCTTTCTTT | CASSTGLRTEAFF
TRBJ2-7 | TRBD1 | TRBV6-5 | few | TGTGCCAGCAGTAGGCAGGGGGCGAGAGAGCAGTACTTC | CASSRQGAREQYF